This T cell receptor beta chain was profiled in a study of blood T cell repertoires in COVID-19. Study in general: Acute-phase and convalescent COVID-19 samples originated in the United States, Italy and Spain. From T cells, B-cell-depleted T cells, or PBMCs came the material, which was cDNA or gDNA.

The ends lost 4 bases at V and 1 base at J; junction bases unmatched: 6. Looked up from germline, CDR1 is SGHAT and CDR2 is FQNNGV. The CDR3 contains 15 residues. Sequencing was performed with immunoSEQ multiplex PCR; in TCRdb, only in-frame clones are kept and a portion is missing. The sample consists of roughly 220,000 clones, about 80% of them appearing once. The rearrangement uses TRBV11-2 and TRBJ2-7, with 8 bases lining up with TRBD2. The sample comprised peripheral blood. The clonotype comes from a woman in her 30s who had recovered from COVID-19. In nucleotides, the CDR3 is TGTGCCAGCAGCTCACTAGCGGTCAATTCCTACGAGCAGTACTTC. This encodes CASSSLAVNSYEQYF.